This TCR beta chain was found in a study of early T cells in non-severe SARS-CoV-2 infection. For the study at large: Sequenced bulk RNA came from whole blood that was unsorted, and chains were unpaired.

Individual cDNA molecules were tagged with unique molecular identifiers. TCRdb reprocessed the 5' RACE reads via MiXCR and lists one record per CDR3 protein. The sample lists tens of thousands of distinct CDR3 sequences, over 4.5% seen once, with approximately 4.9% in the top ten. This CDR3 contains 12 residues. The ends were cut back, 4 bases at V and 10 bases at J, with 11 bases in the middle. Germline assignment: CDR1 LNHNV and CDR2 YYDKDF (reference sequence). This clonotype turned up a few times. The sample taken for sequencing was whole blood. This chain connects TRBV15 to TRBJ2-1; TRBD2 might be the D (7 bases). This receptor was obtained from an adult who was a healthcare worker with PCR-confirmed SARS-CoV-2 infection or an uninfected control (not recorded which). Written as DNA, the CDR3 is TGTGCCACCAGCAACAGGGAGGGCGAGCAGTTCTTC. This gives the protein CATSNREGEQFF.